The 9 T cell receptor beta chains below come from one sample, sequenced in a study of blood T cell repertoires in COVID-19. Produced via immunoSEQ multiplex PCR; TCRdb's table is partial and in-frame only. Among about 240,000 clones listed, about 82% were seen once. What was sequenced was peripheral blood. The receptors were gathered from a man older than 75 with acute or convalescent COVID-19.

The chain joins TRBV19 to TRBJ1-1; 7 bases map to TRBD1. Germline V lookup: CDR1 LNHDA, CDR2 SQIVND (reference sequence). This CDR3 spans 15 amino acids. J was trimmed by 5 bases and V by 5 bases; bases with no gene match: 11. The CDR3: CASSPRDSSKTEAFF. In DNA form, the CDR3 reads TGTGCCAGTAGTCCACGGGACAGTTCGAAGACTGAAGCTTTCTTT.

This chain connects TRBV19 to TRBJ1-1; 7 nucleotides align to TRBD1. CDR3 length equals 15 residues. J was trimmed by 1 base and V by 1 base; bases with no gene match: 3. Germline values: CDR1 LNHDA, CDR2 SQIVND (reference sequence). CDR3 DNA sequence: TGTGCCAGTAGTATAGGGGGGACAGCGAACACTGAAGCTTTCTTT. It translates to CASSIGGTANTEAFF.

As regards this clone: At the DNA level, this CDR3 is encoded by other sequences in the same sample as well. The chain has TRBV2 and TRBJ2-1; D is ambiguous. The CDR3 is made up of 11 amino acids. CDR1 is SNHLY and CDR2 is FYNNEI in the germline V gene. V shed 4 bases and J shed 5 bases, with 3 bases lying between them. This CDR3 reads CASSADNEQFF. CDR3 DNA: TGTGCCAGCAGTGCCGACAATGAGCAGTTCTTC.

This rearrangement joins TRBV7-2 to TRBJ2-3; tentatively, D is TRBD2 (6 bases). The V and J ends lost 4 bases and 0 bases respectively, with 8 bases between them. Germline V gives CDR1 SGHTA, CDR2 FQGNSA. This CDR3 contains 14 residues. CDR3 region: CASSWGLSTDTQYF. Written as DNA, the CDR3 is TGTGCCAGCAGCTGGGGACTTAGCACAGATACGCAGTATTTT.

CDR3 nucleotides: TGTGCCAGCAGTTATTGGGACAGGGTTTATGAGCAGTTCTTC. As protein: CASSYWDRVYEQFF. J is TRBJ2-1 and V is TRBV6-2 or TRBV6-3, with TRBD1 matching over 9 bases. The CDR3 is 14 residues long. Per the germline V gene, CDR1 is MNHEY and CDR2 is SVGEGT. The junction had 5 bases not matched to a gene; V was cut back by 3 bases and J by 8 bases.

The rearrangement uses TRBV28 and TRBJ1-2; tentative D call: TRBD1 (5 bases). CDR3 length: 16 amino acids. Germline V CDR1 and CDR2: MDHEN, SYDVKM. The V end was cut by 5 bases, the J end by 4 bases, with 20 bases between. The CDR3 sequence: CASSPRDSPGVYGYTF. The CDR3 DNA sequence: TGTGCCAGCAGTCCTAGGGACTCCCCGGGGGTCTATGGCTACACCTTC.

The V gene is TRBV3-1 (or the pseudogene TRBV3-2), the J gene TRBJ1-1; 7 positions match TRBD1. There are 14 residues in the CDR3. Germline V CDR1 and CDR2: LGHDT, YNNKEL (reference sequence). The V segment lost 5 bases and the J segment 3 bases; nucleotides outside the gene matches: 6. CDR3 sequence (DNA): TGTGCCAGCAGCGATCCAGGGGGGTACACTGAAGCTTTCTTT. Amino acid sequence: CASSDPGGYTEAFF.

This clone showed up just a few times. The chain employs TRBV5-4 and TRBJ1-1; D remains unclear. Germline loops: CDR1 SGHNT, CDR2 YYREEE (reference sequence). V dropped 0 bases and J dropped 1 base, with 7 bases sitting between them. This CDR3 is built from 14 residues. The DNA of the CDR3 is TGTGCCAGCAGCTTGGATATGGCGAACACTGAAGCTTTCTTT. Translation: CASSLDMANTEAFF.

This clone was seen more than once but under ten times. The chain recombines TRBV3-1 (or the pseudogene TRBV3-2) with TRBJ2-5; the match to TRBD1 covers 7 bases. The CDR3 loop spans 14 amino acids. Germline lookup yields CDR1 LGHDT and CDR2 YNNKEL (reference sequence). V shed 4 bases, J shed 7 bases, and the junction held 9 bases outside the gene matches. The CDR3 DNA is TGTGCCAGCAGCCCCGAGACAGGGCCGAGGACCCAGTACTTC. This codes for CASSPETGPRTQYF.